This T cell receptor beta chain originates from a study of blood T cell repertoires in COVID-19. J gave up 12 bases and V 7 bases, and 12 bases lay outside the gene matches. This CDR3 contains 12 residues. Germline-derived CDR1 and CDR2 are GTSNPN and SVGIG (reference sequence). Data came from immunoSEQ multiplex PCR; TCRdb stores just in-frame clones and leaves some out. The table lists around 99,000 clones, around 89% of them singletons. Sequenced sample: peripheral blood. V gene TRBV30 combines with J gene TRBJ2-1; 7 positions match TRBD1. The clonotype originates from a middle-aged man with active or convalescent COVID-19. The CDR3 is CASGTALGGQFF. In DNA, the CDR3 is TGTGCCTCCGGGACAGCATTAGGGGGGCAGTTCTTC.